These 3 T cell receptor beta chains were all obtained from the same sample, sequenced in a study of vaccination and CD4 T cells after COVID-19. Indicated treatment: roughly 10-day PBMC culture with coronavirus spike peptide pools or control peptides (ViraFEST assay). Sequencing of DNA taken from cultured CD4+ T cells relied on the Oncomine TCR Beta short-read assay. TCRdb reprocessed the PCR reads via MiXCR and lists one record per CDR3 protein. The table shows over 12,000 distinct CDR3 sequences, with 30% to 35% occurring only once. What these receptors recognize is not known. This specimen consisted of CD4+ T cells from blood, cultured in vitro, obtained after SARS-CoV-2 vaccination. The receptors derive from a human donor who had recovered from COVID-19.

This clonotype has a handful of counts. This chain connects TRBV20-1 to TRBJ2-2; 10 nucleotides line up with TRBD1. Germline lookup yields CDR1 DFQATT and CDR2 SNEGSKA (reference sequence). The length of the CDR3 is 15 residues. Trimming at V came to 4 bases and at J to 7 bases, leaving 9 bases not matched to a gene. CDR3 sequence (DNA): TGCAGTGCTACGCGACGGGACAGGGGAATCGGGGAGCTGTTTTTT. Encoded protein: CSATRRDRGIGELFF.

The chain uses TRBV18 and TRBJ2-7, with a possible D match to TRBD2 (5 bases). V was trimmed by 2 bases and J by 3 bases, leaving 11 bases between them. This CDR3 region has 14 residues. CDR1 and CDR2 (germline): KGHSH, LQKENI. The CDR3 nucleotides are TGTGCCAGCTCACCAAGAGGGAGCCTCTACGAGCAGTACTTC. Its protein is CASSPRGSLYEQYF.

There are a few counts of this clonotype. The chain recombines TRBV27 with TRBJ2-4, with 11 bases aligning to TRBD1. This CDR3 comprises 14 residues. The trim removed 6 bases at V and 7 bases at J, leaving 5 bases unmatched. CDR1 is MNHEY and CDR2 is SMNVEV in the germline V gene (reference sequence). In nucleotides, the CDR3 is TGTGCCAGCAGCCACAGGGACAGGGGGAACATTCAGTACTTC. Translated: CASSHRDRGNIQYF.